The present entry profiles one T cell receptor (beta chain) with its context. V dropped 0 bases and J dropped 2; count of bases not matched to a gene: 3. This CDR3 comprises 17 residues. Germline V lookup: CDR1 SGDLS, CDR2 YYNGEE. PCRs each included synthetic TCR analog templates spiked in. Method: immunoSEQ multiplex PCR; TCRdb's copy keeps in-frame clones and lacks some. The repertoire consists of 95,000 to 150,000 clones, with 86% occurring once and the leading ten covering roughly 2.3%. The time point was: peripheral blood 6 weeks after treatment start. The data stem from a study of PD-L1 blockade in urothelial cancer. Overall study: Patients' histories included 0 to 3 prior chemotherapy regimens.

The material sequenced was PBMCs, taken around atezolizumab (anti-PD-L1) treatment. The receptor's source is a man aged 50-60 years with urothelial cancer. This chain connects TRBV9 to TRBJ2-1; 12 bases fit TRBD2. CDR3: CASSVEGLAGTYNEQFF. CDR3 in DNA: TGTGCCAGCAGCGTAGAAGGACTAGCGGGGACCTACAATGAGCAGTTCTTC.